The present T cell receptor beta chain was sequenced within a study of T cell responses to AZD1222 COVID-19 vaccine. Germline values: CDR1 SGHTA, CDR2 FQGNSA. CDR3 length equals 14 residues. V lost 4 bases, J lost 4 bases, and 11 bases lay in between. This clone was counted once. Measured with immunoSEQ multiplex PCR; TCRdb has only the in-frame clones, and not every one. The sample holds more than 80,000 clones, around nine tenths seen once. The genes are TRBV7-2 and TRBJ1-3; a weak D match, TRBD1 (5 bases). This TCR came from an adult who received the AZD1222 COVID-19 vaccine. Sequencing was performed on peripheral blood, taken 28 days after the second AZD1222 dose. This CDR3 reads CASSSGGLGNTIYF. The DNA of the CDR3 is TGTGCCAGCAGCTCCGGGGGTTTGGGAAACACCATATATTTT.